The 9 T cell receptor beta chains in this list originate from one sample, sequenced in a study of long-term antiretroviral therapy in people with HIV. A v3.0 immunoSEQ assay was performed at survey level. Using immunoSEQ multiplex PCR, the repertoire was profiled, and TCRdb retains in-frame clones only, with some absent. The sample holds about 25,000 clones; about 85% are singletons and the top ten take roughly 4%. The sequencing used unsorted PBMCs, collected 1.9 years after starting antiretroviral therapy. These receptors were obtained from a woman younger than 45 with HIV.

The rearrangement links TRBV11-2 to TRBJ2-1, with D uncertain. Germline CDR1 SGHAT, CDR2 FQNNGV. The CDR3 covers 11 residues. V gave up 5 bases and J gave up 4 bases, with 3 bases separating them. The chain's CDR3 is CASSEYNEQFF. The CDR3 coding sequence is TGTGCCAGCAGCGAGTACAATGAGCAGTTCTTC.

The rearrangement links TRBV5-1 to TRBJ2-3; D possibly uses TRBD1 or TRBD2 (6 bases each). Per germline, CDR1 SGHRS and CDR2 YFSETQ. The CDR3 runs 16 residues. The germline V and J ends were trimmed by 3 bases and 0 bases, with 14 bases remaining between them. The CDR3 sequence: CASSSLTGGSTDTQYF. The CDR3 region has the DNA TGCGCCAGCAGCTCGCTTACCGGGGGCAGCACAGATACGCAGTATTTT.

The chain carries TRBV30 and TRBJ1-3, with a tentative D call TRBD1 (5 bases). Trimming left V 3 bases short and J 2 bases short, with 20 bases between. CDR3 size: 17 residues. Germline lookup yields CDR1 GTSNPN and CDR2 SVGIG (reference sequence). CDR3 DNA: TGTGCCTGGAGCCTAAGGAGGGCAGGGACTGCTGGAAACACCATATATTTT. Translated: CAWSLRRAGTAGNTIYF.

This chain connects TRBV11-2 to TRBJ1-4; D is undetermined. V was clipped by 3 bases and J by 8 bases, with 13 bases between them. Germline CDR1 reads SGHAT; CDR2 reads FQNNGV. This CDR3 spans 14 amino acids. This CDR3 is CASSFRRVSEKLFF. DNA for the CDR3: TGTGCCAGCAGCTTTCGGCGGGTTTCGGAAAAACTGTTTTTT.

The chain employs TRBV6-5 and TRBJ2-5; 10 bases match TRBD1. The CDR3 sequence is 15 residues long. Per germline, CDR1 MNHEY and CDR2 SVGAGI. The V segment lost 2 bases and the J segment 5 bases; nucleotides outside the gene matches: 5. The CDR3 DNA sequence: TGTGCCAGCAGTTACACCTCGGACAGGGGGGAGACCCAGTACTTC. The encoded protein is CASSYTSDRGETQYF.

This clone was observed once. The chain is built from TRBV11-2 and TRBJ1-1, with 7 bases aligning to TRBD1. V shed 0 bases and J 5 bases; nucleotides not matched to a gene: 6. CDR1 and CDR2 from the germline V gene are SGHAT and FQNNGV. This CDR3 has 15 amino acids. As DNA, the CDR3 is TGTGCCAGCAGCTTAGAAGGACAGGCGAGAACTGAAGCTTTCTTT. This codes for CASSLEGQARTEAFF.

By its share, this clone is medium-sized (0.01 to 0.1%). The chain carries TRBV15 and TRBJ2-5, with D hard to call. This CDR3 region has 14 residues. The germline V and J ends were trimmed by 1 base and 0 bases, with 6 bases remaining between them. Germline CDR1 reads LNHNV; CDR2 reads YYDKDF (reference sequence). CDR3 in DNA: TGTGCCACCAGCAGAGTATCCGACCAAGAGACCCAGTACTTC. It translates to CATSRVSDQETQYF.

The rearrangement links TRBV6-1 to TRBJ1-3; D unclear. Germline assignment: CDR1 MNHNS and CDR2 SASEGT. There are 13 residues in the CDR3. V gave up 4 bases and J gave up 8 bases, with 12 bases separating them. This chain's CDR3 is CASSADVIDTIYF. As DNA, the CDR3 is TGTGCCAGCAGTGCCGACGTAATAGACACCATATATTTT.

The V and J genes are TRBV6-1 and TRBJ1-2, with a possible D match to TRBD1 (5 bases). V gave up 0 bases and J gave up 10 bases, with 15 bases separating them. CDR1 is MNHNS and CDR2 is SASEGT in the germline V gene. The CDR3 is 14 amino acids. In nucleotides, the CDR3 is TGTGCCAGCAGTGAAGCTCATTCTGGGACGATCTACACCTTC. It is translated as CASSEAHSGTIYTF.